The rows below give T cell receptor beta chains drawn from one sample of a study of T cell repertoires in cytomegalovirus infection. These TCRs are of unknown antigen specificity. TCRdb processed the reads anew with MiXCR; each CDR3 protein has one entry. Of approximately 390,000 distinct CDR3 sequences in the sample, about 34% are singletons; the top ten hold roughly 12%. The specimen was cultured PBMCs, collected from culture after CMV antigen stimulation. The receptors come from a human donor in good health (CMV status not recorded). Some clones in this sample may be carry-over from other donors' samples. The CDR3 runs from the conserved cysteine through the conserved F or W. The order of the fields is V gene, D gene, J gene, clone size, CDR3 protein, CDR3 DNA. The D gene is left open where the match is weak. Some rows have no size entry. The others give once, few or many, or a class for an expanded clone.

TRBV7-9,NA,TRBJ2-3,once,CASSFGGNPTDTQYF,TGTGCCAGCAGCTTTGGAGGGAACCCCACAGATACGCAGTATTTT
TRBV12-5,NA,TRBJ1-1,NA,CASGLNRVTEAFF,TGTGCTAGTGGTTTGAACAGGGTCACTGAAGCTTTCTTT
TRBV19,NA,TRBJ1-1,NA,CASSSDSMSTEAFF,TGTGCCAGTAGTTCAGACAGTATGAGCACTGAAGCTTTCTTT
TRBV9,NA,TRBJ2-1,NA,CASSVEAGTSYNEQFF,TGTGCCAGCAGCGTAGAGGCAGGGACCTCCTACAATGAGCAGTTCTTC
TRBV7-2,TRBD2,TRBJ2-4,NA,CASRIDSGSKNIQYF,TGTGCCAGCAGAATAGATAGCGGGAGCAAAAACATTCAGTACTTC
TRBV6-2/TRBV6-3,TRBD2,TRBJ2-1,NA,CASTYRPGRVALVNEQFF,TGTGCCAGCACCTACCGACCAGGGAGGGTAGCGTTAGTCAATGAGCAGTTCTTC
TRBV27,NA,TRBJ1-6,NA,CASNLLGQSNSPLHF,TGTGCCAGCAACCTTCTTGGACAGAGTAATTCACCCCTCCACTTT
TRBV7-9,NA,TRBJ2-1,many,CASSLDVGSWNEQFF,TGTGCCAGCAGCTTAGATGTAGGGAGTTGGAATGAGCAGTTCTTC
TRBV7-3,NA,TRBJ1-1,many,CASSSTAGFEAFF,TGTGCCAGCAGCTCGACCGCAGGGTTTGAAGCTTTCTTT
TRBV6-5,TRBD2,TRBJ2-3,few,CASSHLAGEGTDTQYF,TGTGCCAGCAGCCACCTAGCGGGAGAGGGCACAGATACGCAGTATTTT
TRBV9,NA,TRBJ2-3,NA,CASSGSGTTTDTQYF,TGTGCCAGCAGCGGCAGCGGGACAACAACAGATACGCAGTATTTT
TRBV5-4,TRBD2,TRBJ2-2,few,CASSFGLESGELFF,TGTGCCAGCAGCTTCGGACTAGAATCCGGGGAGCTGTTTTTT
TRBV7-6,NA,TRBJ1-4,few,CASSLDRRTEKLFF,TGTGCCAGCAGCTTAGATCGCCGGACTGAAAAACTGTTTTTT
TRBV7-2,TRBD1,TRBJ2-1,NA,CASSLSRFNRGEQFF,TGTGCCAGCAGCCTGTCCCGATTCAACAGGGGCGAGCAGTTCTTC
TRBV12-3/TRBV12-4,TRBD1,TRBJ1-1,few,CASSPHRGGRAEAFF,TGTGCCAGCAGTCCCCACAGGGGGGGTAGGGCTGAAGCTTTCTTT
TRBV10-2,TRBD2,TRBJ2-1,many,CASSRGEEQFF,TGCGCCTCGAGTCGGGGGGAGGAGCAGTTCTTC
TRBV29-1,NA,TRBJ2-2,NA,CSVGQLNTGELFF,TGCAGCGTTGGACAGCTTAACACCGGGGAGCTGTTTTTT